This record looks at one T cell receptor (beta chain) sequence and its context. What it binds is unknown. V shed 8 bases and J 4 bases; nucleotides not matched to a gene: 7. Germline V CDR1 and CDR2: WSHSY, SAAADI. CDR3 length equals 14 residues. These data originate in a study of identifying expanded T cells in peripheral blood. Collection occurred without any documented infections or immune events in donors. Measured with immunoSEQ multiplex PCR; TCRdb has only the in-frame clones, and not every one. Of about 100,000 clones listed, roughly 88% are singletons. Study observations and caveats: Over approximately two and four weeks, about 15 and 19 clones changed, versus around 1.1 between replicates. Variance in clone template counts between approximately two-week samples significantly increased with total template count across all healthy donors.

The receptor was isolated from a person aged 18 to 75 in good health. Sequencing was carried out using blood. The genes are TRBV10-2 and TRBJ2-5; TRBD2 matches at 10 bases. As DNA, the CDR3 is TGCGCCAGCGCCGGAGGACTAGCGGTAGAGACCCAGTACTTC. It codes for CASAGGLAVETQYF.